This T cell receptor beta chain was identified in a study of cytomegalovirus exposure and HLA in healthy donors. Study-wide results and caveats: As a later analysis revealed, the rate of TCR association differed by HLA locus, with DRB1 most and HLA-C fewest. The likely explanation for a cluster of highly shared sequence variants was sequencing artifact. In vitro, a few CMV-associated chains proved specific for CMV antigens.

The study ran its PCR with 60 Vbeta and 13 Jbeta primers. Only in-frame clones appear in the TCRdb table, and some are missing; sequencing was by immunoSEQ multiplex PCR. This sample carries about 86,000 clones, around 80% of them seen once, and the ten largest clones take around 2.3%. This CDR3 has 15 amino acids. CDR1 and CDR2 (germline): SEHNR, FQNEAQ (reference sequence). The V and J ends lost 5 bases and 2 bases, in that order; junction bases with no gene match: 5. About this clone: Its antigen is as yet unknown.

It was healthy bone marrow donors who served as donors. Sequenced material: PBMCs. The chain links TRBV7-9 to TRBJ2-1; 8 nucleotides line up with TRBD2. The receptor was isolated from a male donor in good health and CMV-seropositive. CDR3 sequence: CASSRTLAAYNEQFF. Here the CDR3 DNA reads TGTGCCAGCAGCCGTACACTAGCGGCCTACAATGAGCAGTTCTTC.